This T cell receptor beta chain is from a study of shared clonotypes between healthy human individuals (dated by TCRdb to the early 2020s). Turning to the overall study: A couple of women and a few men aged 18 to 49 years were included in the cohort. To estimate repertoire size and how much clonotypes are shared between individuals, the study performed deep sequencing of blood TCR repertoires from about 5 healthy adults. To increase sequencing depth and limit assay-specific biases, TCR repertoire library preparation and sequencing were carried out by different laboratories using diverse techniques. Leukapheresis yielded between about 0.9 and 10 billion PBMCs per donor. For each donor, three plates each were used for CD4 naive and CD4 memory, two plates were used for CD8 naive, and one plate was used for CD8 memory. Here is what the overall study found, with its caveats: Pairwise subsampling indicated that sequencing depth was expected to affect the degree of clonotype sharing among donors. When several donors were compared, the shared fraction of clonotypes was about 5.4% for naive CD4, more than 3% for naive CD8, roughly 2.5% for memory CD4, and 0.4% for memory CD8. Naive subsets generally had larger estimated clonotype richness than memory subsets did. Even with the large sequencing depth, rarefaction of the sorted-subset datasets indicated that sequencing was incomplete. The small number of donors limited the genetic and exposure-history diversity represented. Compared with non-shared clonotypes, clonotypes shared by all four sorted-subset donors had higher generation probabilities. Sampling was limited to blood, and TCR repertoires in tissue likely differ from TCR repertoires in blood.

Using the deep immunoSEQ assay, TCR CDR3 regions were amplified from genomic DNA by multiplex PCR. For each cell subset, the extracted genomic DNA was distributed evenly across all wells of several immunoSEQ 96-well plates, and each plate served as one replicate. For sorted subsets, around 200 ng genomic DNA, equal to about 30,000 T cell genomes, was loaded into each replicate PCR. Purified libraries were quantified with a Qubit 3.0 fluorometer, sized on a Bioanalyzer 2100, and re-quantified with the KAPA Library Quantification kit. Every immunoSEQ 96-well plate was sequenced on a dedicated single-read 150-cycle Illumina NextSeq 550 flow cell. Regarding the original processing steps: Because the immunoSEQ output included only junctional sequences and no quality scores, the filtering could not be the same as the filtering used for full-length reads. Sequences were annotated with PyIR, a Python wrapper for IgBLAST v1.9, and V/J genes and CDR3 were assigned using IMGT germline references. Any read was removed if the V/J assignment was weak (E-value above 1e-6), the CDR3 was missing, or the read contained stop codons, out-of-frame junctions, or ambiguous translated residues. V3J clonotypes were defined as sequences sharing the same inferred V gene, J gene, and CDR3 amino acid sequence. Percentage overlap between repertoires was calculated by dividing the number of shared unique clonotypes by the size of the smaller repertoire. RTK rarefaction, the Chao1 estimator, and Recon v2.1 estimates of unobserved clonotypes were used to assess repertoire richness. Generation probabilities were computed with OLGA for all TCRbeta clonotypes obtained by the gDNA method from several donors. Held by TCRdb, this immuneACCESS table contains in-frame sequences only and omits some clones. Under half of the omission traces to an unresolved V gene where checked; the cause of the rest is unknown. V, J and clone size reflect that table, while D and trimming were determined from the DNA. The sample includes 170,000 or so clones, with approximately 60% observed a single time. The ten largest clones take up more than 9% of the sample.

The CDR3 spans 14 residues, from the cysteine through the phenylalanine. The DNA shown is the 42-base CDR3, in frame from base 1. A distance of 21 bases separates the germline ends of V and J, which lose 6 bases and 6 bases respectively. CDR1 and CDR2 were assigned from the germline V gene as SQVTM and ANQGSEA. About this clone itself: Its antigen is still unknown. It has no much larger one-base neighbor in the sample; base qualities were not kept.

Donors were healthy HIV-negative adults with no recently reported acute infections or vaccinations. Every donor was a Caucasian adult living in Nashville, Tennessee, USA. CD4+ T cells were enriched by magnetic negative selection, after which naive cells were positively selected on CD45RA and the negative fraction was taken as the memory subset. After blood collection by leukapheresis, PBMCs were isolated using Ficoll-Histopaque density gradient centrifugation and then cryopreserved in the vapor phase of liquid nitrogen. Analytical flow cytometry was used to check the purity and quantity of each magnetically sorted T cell population. From each sorted fraction, genomic DNA was isolated and quantified by UV absorbance on a Nanodrop 2000c.

Rearrangement joined TRBV29-1 to TRBJ2-7; the best D guess is TRBD2, with 5 bases matching. The clonotype originates from a man aged 30-40 years in good health. Input material: memory CD4+ T cells sorted from blood. This specimen's cell subset or site label, per the study, means: CD45RA-negative fraction. This receptor carries the CDR3 CSVGLLEGLPEQYF. The DNA sequence follows: TGCAGCGTGGGGTTGTTAGAGGGTTTGCCCGAGCAGTACTTC.